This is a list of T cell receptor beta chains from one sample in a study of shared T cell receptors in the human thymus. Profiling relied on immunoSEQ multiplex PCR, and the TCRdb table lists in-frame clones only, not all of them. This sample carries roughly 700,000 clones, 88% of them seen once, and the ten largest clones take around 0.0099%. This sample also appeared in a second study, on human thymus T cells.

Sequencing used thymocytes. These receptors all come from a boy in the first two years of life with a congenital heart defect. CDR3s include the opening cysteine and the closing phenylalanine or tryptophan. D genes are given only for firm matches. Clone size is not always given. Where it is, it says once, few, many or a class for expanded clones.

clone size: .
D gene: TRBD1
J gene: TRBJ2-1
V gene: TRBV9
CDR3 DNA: TGTGCCAGCAGCGTACCGGGACAGGGGGATGAGCAGTTCTTC
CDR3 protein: CASSVPGQGDEQFF

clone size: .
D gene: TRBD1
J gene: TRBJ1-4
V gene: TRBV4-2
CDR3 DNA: TGTGCCAGCAGCCAAGAGGAGGGGGCCCATGAAAAACTGTTTTTT
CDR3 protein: CASSQEEGAHEKLFF

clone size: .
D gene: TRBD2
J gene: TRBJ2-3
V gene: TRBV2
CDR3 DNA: TGTGCCAGGCTAGCGGGAGGCGCGAGCACAGATACGCAGTATTTT
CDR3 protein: CARLAGGASTDTQYF

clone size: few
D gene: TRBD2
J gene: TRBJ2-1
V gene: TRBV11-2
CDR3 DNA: TGTGCCAGCAGTATGGGGCAATCTCCTAGCGGGCCCTACAATGAGCAGTTCTTC
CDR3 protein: CASSMGQSPSGPYNEQFF

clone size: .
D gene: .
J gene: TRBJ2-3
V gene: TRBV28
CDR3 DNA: TGTGCCAGCAGTCTCTCCGGGAAGGATACGCAGTATTTT
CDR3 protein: CASSLSGKDTQYF

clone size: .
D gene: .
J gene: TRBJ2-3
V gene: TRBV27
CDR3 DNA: TGTGCCAGCGGAACCAGCCTTGGGCCGCTTAGCACAGATACGCAGTATTTT
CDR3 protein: CASGTSLGPLSTDTQYF

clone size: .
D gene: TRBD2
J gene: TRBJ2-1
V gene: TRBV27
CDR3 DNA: TGTGCCAGCGGCCAGGGAGGGCCGGGAAATGAGCAGTTCTTC
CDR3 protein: CASGQGGPGNEQFF

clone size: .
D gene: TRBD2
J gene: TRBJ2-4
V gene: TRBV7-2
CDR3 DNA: TGTGCCAGCAGCCCGGGGACTAGCGGGAGGGCCTACGTCAAAAACATTCAGTACTTC
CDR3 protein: CASSPGTSGRAYVKNIQYF

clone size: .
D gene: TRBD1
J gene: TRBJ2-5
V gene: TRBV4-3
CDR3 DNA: TGCGCCAGCAGCCCCGAACGGGACAGGGAAGAGACCCAGTACTTC
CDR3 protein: CASSPERDREETQYF

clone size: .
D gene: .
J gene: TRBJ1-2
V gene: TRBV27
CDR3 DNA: TGTGCCAGCAGTTTATTAGGGGGAAACTATGGCTACACCTTC
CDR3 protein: CASSLLGGNYGYTF

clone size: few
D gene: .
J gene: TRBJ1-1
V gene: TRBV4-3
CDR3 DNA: TGCGCCAGCAGCCAAGCTTCCCGGACTTGGGGGAACACTGAAGCTTTCTTT
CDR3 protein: CASSQASRTWGNTEAFF

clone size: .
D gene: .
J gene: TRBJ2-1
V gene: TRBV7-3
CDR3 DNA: TGTGCCAGCAGCTTAACCGCGGGACGCCGCGATGAGCAGTTCTTC
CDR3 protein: CASSLTAGRRDEQFF

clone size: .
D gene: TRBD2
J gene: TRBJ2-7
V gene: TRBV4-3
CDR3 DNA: TGCGCCAGCAGCCAAGAGGTTAGCGGGAGGACCTTCTACGAGCAGTACTTC
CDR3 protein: CASSQEVSGRTFYEQYF

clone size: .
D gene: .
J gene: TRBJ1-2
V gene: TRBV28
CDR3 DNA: TGTGCCAGCAGTTTTCGGTCCGGCTATGGCTACACCTTC
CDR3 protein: CASSFRSGYGYTF

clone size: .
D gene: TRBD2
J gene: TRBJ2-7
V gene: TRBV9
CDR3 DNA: TGTGCCAGCAGCGTAGATGGGAGGGGAGCCTACGAGCAGTACTTC
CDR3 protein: CASSVDGRGAYEQYF

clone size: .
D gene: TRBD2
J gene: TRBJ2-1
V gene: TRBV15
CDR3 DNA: TGTGCCACCAGCAGACCTACTAGCGGGAGGGCCGTTTGGAATGAGCAGTTCTTC
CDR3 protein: CATSRPTSGRAVWNEQFF

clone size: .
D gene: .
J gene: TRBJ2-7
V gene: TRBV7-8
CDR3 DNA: TGTGCTACCTCAAGCCCCGGACATACTCTCCAGGAGCAGTACTTC
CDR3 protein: CATSSPGHTLQEQYF